The source of this T cell receptor beta chain is a study of breast tumors, draining lymph nodes, adjacent tissues. This clonotype was seen repeatedly, ten times or more. The antigen is not known. The lymph nodes were axillary draining lymph nodes from breast cancer patients. MiXCR was run by TCRdb on the multiplex PCR reads, yielding one entry per CDR3 protein. The sample comprises about 200,000 distinct CDR3 sequences, around 35% of which are singletons, and roughly 3.5% rests with the top ten. Study-wide results and limits: Tumor repertoires ranked between lymph nodes and nontumor tissue in diversity, with V and J gene preferences.

The CDR3 has 15 amino acids. Germline CDR1 is DFQATT and CDR2 is SNEGSKA (reference sequence). V dropped 3 bases and J dropped 4; count of bases not matched to a gene: 5. This receptor was taken from a female donor with breast cancer. Some clones in this sample may be carry-over from other donors' samples. This chain joins TRBV20-1 and TRBJ2-3; 12 bases agree with TRBD2. Sequencing used axillary lymph node tissue. The CDR3, as DNA: TGCAGTGCTAGTGCCCTAGCGGGGGGGCCAGATACGCAGTATTTT. Amino acids: CSASALAGGPDTQYF.